The 11 T cell receptor beta chains listed next were all sequenced from one sample in a study of identifying expanded T cells in peripheral blood (dated by TCRdb to the late 2010s). Library preparation used the immunoSEQ multiplex PCR assay. TCRdb re-hosts the immuneACCESS table, in-frame sequences only. Its copies lack some clones; in the studies checked, an unresolved V gene accounts for under half of them, and the cause for the rest is not known. A total of about 110,000 clones appear in this sample, 88% of them only once. The biggest ten clones account for just under 8.5% of the sample. Material: blood. These receptors were collected from a person between 18 and 75 years old in good health.

This clone was seen more than once but under ten times. The chain employs TRBV7-9 and TRBJ2-5; 7 nucleotides agree with TRBD1. Trimming cost V 1 base and J 4 bases; bases outside gene matches: 3. CDR3 length: 14 amino acids. CDR1 and CDR2 from the germline V gene are SEHNR and FQNEAQ (reference sequence). This CDR3 is CASSLVGQSETQYF. CDR3 DNA: TGTGCCAGCAGCTTAGTGGGACAGTCAGAGACCCAGTACTTC.

This clone was found once. V is TRBV27 and J is TRBJ1-1; unclear D gene. Trimming left V 2 bases short and J 1 base short, with 8 bases between. CDR1 and CDR2 (germline): MNHEY, SMNVEV (reference sequence). This CDR3 region has 14 residues. The CDR3 is CASSLGGSNTEAFF. The CDR3 coding sequence is TGTGCCAGCAGTTTAGGCGGTTCGAACACTGAAGCTTTCTTT.

V gene TRBV11-2 combines with J gene TRBJ2-3; D perhaps matches TRBD2 (6 bases). This CDR3 is built from 13 residues. Trimming took off 3 bases at V and 4 bases at J, with 8 bases between the two ends. CDR1 and CDR2 (germline): SGHAT, FQNNGV. The CDR3 region has the DNA TGTGCCAGCAGCTTGGGCGGGGCAGATACGCAGTATTTT. Residues: CASSLGGADTQYF. The variable domain in full, with the rest retrieved from reference TRBV11-2 and TRBJ2-3, is EAGVAQSPRYKIIEKRQSVAFWCNPISGHATLYWYQQILGQGPKLLIQFQNNGVVDDSQLPKDRFSAERLKGVDSTLKIQPAKLEDSAVYLCASSLGGADTQYFGPGTRLTVL.

V is TRBV28 and J is TRBJ1-5; 9 bases are a match to TRBD1. Germline CDR1 and CDR2: MDHEN and SYDVKM. The CDR3 covers 16 residues. V lost 7 bases to trimming and J lost 7 bases; unmatched junction nucleotides: 14. CDR3 sequence reads: CASTEPGQGLRQPQHF. The CDR3 region has the DNA TGTGCCAGCACCGAACCGGGACAGGGATTGAGGCAGCCCCAGCATTTT.

In DNA form, the CDR3 reads TGTGCCAGCTCACCACCTGGGACCCAAGAGACCCAGTACTTC. Its protein product is CASSPPGTQETQYF. The chain combines TRBV18 with TRBJ2-5; either TRBD1 or TRBD2 may fit D (5 bases each). The V end was cut by 0 bases, the J end by 1 base, with 6 bases between. CDR3 length: 14 amino acids. Per germline, CDR1 KGHSH and CDR2 LQKENI.

This chain links TRBV7-9 with TRBJ1-4; D perhaps matches TRBD1 (5 bases). Looked up from germline, CDR1 is SEHNR and CDR2 is FQNEAQ (reference sequence). This CDR3 has 13 amino acids. V was cut by 5 bases and J by 11 bases, with 15 bases left in between. The DNA of the CDR3 is TGTGCCAGCAGCCTTCTAAGGGGCGATAAACTGTTTTTT. Protein product: CASSLLRGDKLFF. The complete variable domain, with remaining parts taken from reference TRBV7-9 and TRBJ1-4, reads DTGVSQNPRHKITKRGQNVTFRCDPISEHNRLYWYRQTLGQGPEFLTYFQNEAQLEKSRLLSDRFSAERPKGSFSTLEIQRTEQGDSAMYLCASSLLRGDKLFFGSGTQLSVL.

The V gene is TRBV29-1, the J gene TRBJ2-5, with D perhaps matching TRBD2 (5 bases). CDR3 size: 12 residues. From germline, CDR1 is SQVTM and CDR2 ANQGSEA. Between the trimmed V and J ends, which lost 5 bases and 5 bases, there was a span of 12 bases. CDR3 nucleotides: TGCAGCGTTTTACCTAGCAGGGAGACCCAGTACTTC. Protein sequence: CSVLPSRETQYF.

The genes are TRBV5-1 and TRBJ2-7; D is possibly TRBD1 (6 bases). V lost 5 bases, J lost 6 bases, and 18 bases lay in between. The CDR3 totals 14 residues. Germline-derived CDR1 and CDR2 are SGHRS and YFSETQ. CDR3 nucleotide sequence: TGCGCCAGCAGATCAGACAGGCGAATTGGCGAGCAGTACTTC. Translated: CASRSDRRIGEQYF.

This chain joins TRBV10-3 and TRBJ2-4; 7 bases line up with TRBD1. The CDR3 loop spans 14 amino acids. CDR1 ENHRY and CDR2 SYGVKD come from the germline V gene. V lost 6 bases and J lost 8; bases outside the gene matches: 10. DNA for the CDR3: TGTGCCATCAGGGGACCGACAGGGAAGGACATTCAGTACTTC. Residues: CAIRGPTGKDIQYF.

The chain employs TRBV29-1 and TRBJ1-3, with 7 positions matching TRBD1. After removal of 4 bases from V and 4 bases from J, the junction contained 7 bases not matched to a gene. The CDR3 is 14 residues long. Germline loops: CDR1 SQVTM, CDR2 ANQGSEA. CDR3 in DNA: TGCAGCGTTGTACAGAGGACAGGCGGAAACACCATATATTTT. It is translated as CSVVQRTGGNTIYF.

This chain links TRBV19 with TRBJ1-6; D call uncertain. The CDR3 has 14 residues. V lost 3 bases, J lost 6 bases, and 9 bases lay in between. Germline V CDR1 and CDR2: LNHDA, SQIVND (reference sequence). CDR3 coding DNA: TGTGCCAGTAGTATTCCGGGCCTTAATTCACCCCTCCACTTT. This gives the protein CASSIPGLNSPLHF.